The 13 T cell receptor beta chains below all came from one sample that was sequenced in a study of a mutant IDH1 vaccine in newly diagnosed glioma. These receptors are not linked to any known antigen. Sample time point: week 47, end of study. Doses consisted of 300 ug of mutant IDH1 20-mer peptide each, paired with topical imiquimod. Some clones are missing from TCRdb's copy, which holds only in-frame ones; the method was immunoSEQ multiplex PCR. Altogether tens of thousands of clones are present, around four fifths being singletons, with the ten largest covering roughly 3.2%. Source: PBMCs, taken from a glioma patient whose treatment included an IDH1 peptide vaccine. Receptors originate from a woman in her forties or fifties with glioma.

The chain joins TRBV11-1 to TRBJ2-1; tentative D call: TRBD2 (5 bases). The germline V gene has CDR1 SGHAT and CDR2 FQDESV (reference sequence). This CDR3 contains 11 residues. The V end was cut by 6 bases, the J end by 8 bases, with 8 bases between. This chain's CDR3 is CASSPGDEQFF. The CDR3 region has the DNA TGTGCCAGCAGTCCCGGGGATGAGCAGTTCTTC.

V and J are TRBV5-1 and TRBJ2-1, with D possibly being TRBD1 (6 bases). Trimming removed 3 bases from V and 5 bases from J, with 12 bases in between. Germline CDR1 is SGHRS and CDR2 is YFSETQ. This CDR3 comprises 14 residues. Written as DNA, the CDR3 is TGCGCCAGCAGCTCCGGACAGCCGAACAATGAGCAGTTCTTC. Translated: CASSSGQPNNEQFF.

The chain couples TRBV9 to TRBJ2-3; 8 bases are shared with TRBD1. V shed 4 bases, J shed 3 bases, and the junction held 4 bases outside the gene matches. The CDR3 length is 14 residues. Germline V CDR1 and CDR2: SGDLS, YYNGEE. Here the CDR3 DNA reads TGTGCCAGCAGCTCTCGACAGGGGACAGATACGCAGTATTTT. It is translated as CASSSRQGTDTQYF.

The chain joins TRBV4-1 to TRBJ2-1; 8 bases agree with TRBD1. After removal of 1 base from V and 4 bases from J, the junction contained 6 bases not matched to a gene. The CDR3 sequence is 16 residues long. CDR1 is MGHRA and CDR2 is YSYEKL in the germline V gene. CDR3 loop: CASSQGDRTFYNEQFF. DNA of the CDR3: TGCGCCAGCAGCCAAGGGGACAGGACATTTTACAATGAGCAGTTCTTC.

The J gene is TRBJ2-5, the V gene TRBV27; a possible D gene is TRBD2 (5 bases). Trimming left V 0 bases short and J 1 base short, with 15 bases between. Germline loops: CDR1 MNHEY, CDR2 SMNVEV (reference sequence). CDR3 length: 17 amino acids. CDR3 amino acids: CASSLSWGVGRQETQYF. CDR3 in DNA: TGTGCCAGCAGTTTATCCTGGGGAGTGGGCCGCCAAGAGACCCAGTACTTC.

This clone was counted a single time. This chain uses TRBV2 with TRBJ2-7, with 7 bases aligning to TRBD2. From germline, CDR1 is SNHLY and CDR2 FYNNEI. Germline trimming cut 8 bases from V and 5 bases from J; bases unmatched to any gene: 9. This CDR3 has 13 residues. This CDR3 is CASGRTRGNEQYF. In nucleotides, the CDR3 is TGTGCCAGCGGGAGGACTAGAGGCAACGAGCAGTACTTC.

V is TRBV4-1 and J is TRBJ1-3, with 8 bases that match TRBD1. Per germline, CDR1 MGHRA and CDR2 YSYEKL. V gave up 3 bases and J gave up 4 bases; unmatched junction bases: 8. The CDR3 is made up of 16 amino acids. CDR3 sequence: CASSQTTGEVGNTIYF. The DNA of the CDR3 is TGCGCCAGCAGCCAGACGACAGGGGAAGTGGGAAACACCATATATTTT.

The chain links TRBV9 to TRBJ2-5, with 8 bases fitting TRBD2. V lost 4 bases, J lost 5 bases, and 13 bases stayed unmatched. The germline CDR1 and CDR2 sequences are SGDLS and YYNGEE. This CDR3 is 16 amino acids long. CDR3 residues: CASSPGRGGARETQYF. The CDR3 DNA sequence: TGTGCCAGCAGCCCAGGTCGGGGGGGGGCCCGGGAGACCCAGTACTTC.

The chain couples TRBV30 to TRBJ1-2; the match to TRBD1 covers 12 bases. The CDR3 sequence is 15 residues long. Germline loops: CDR1 GTSNPN, CDR2 SVGIG (reference sequence). V lost 3 bases to trimming and J lost 6 bases; unmatched junction nucleotides: 8. The CDR3 protein is CAWSRGDRGPDGYTF. The DNA for the CDR3 is TGTGCCTGGAGCCGGGGGGACAGGGGGCCCGATGGCTACACCTTC.

In nucleotides, the CDR3 is TGCAGCGTCGGGGGGGTCCTAAGCTCCTACGAGCAGTACTTC. Residues: CSVGGVLSSYEQYF. The rearrangement links TRBV29-1 to TRBJ2-7; 8 bases are shared with TRBD2. Germline V gene lookup returns CDR1 SQVTM and CDR2 ANQGSEA. This CDR3 is built from 14 residues. The junction had 7 bases not matched to a gene; V was cut back by 6 bases and J by 0 bases.

The chain combines TRBV9 with TRBJ1-6, with 7 bases matching TRBD1. In germline, CDR1 is SGDLS, CDR2 YYNGEE. The CDR3 loop spans 14 amino acids. The trim removed 2 bases at V and 10 bases at J, leaving 6 bases unmatched. CDR3 nucleotides: TGTGCCAGCAGCGTCGGACAGGAAGGGTCACCCCTCCACTTT. It encodes CASSVGQEGSPLHF.

This clone was found a few times. V is TRBV19 and J is TRBJ1-2; no clear D. The germline V and J ends were trimmed by 8 bases and 6 bases, with 10 bases remaining between them. Germline CDR1 and CDR2: LNHDA and SQIVND (reference sequence). The CDR3 extends over 11 amino acids. The DNA for the CDR3 is TGTGCCAGTGGAGCTCAAGATGGCTACACCTTC. As protein: CASGAQDGYTF.

This chain links TRBV4-2 with TRBJ1-5; D perhaps matches TRBD1 (5 bases). Between the trimmed V and J ends, which lost 4 bases and 2 bases, there was a span of 12 bases. CDR1 and CDR2 from the germline V gene are LGHNA and YNFKEQ. This CDR3 spans 15 amino acids. The CDR3 spells CASSRGLGGNQPQHF. The CDR3, as DNA: TGTGCCAGCAGCCGTGGACTAGGGGGCAATCAGCCCCAGCATTTT.